This TCR beta chain emerged from a study of OX40 agonist ivuxolimab in advanced cancers. Study-wide context: Intravenous ivuxolimab was administered to patients every 2 weeks at 0.01 to 10 mg/kg.

The trim removed 6 bases at V and 3 bases at J, leaving 1 base unmatched. Germline V lookup: CDR1 SGHTA, CDR2 FQGNSA. This CDR3 has 12 residues. Study-level points and caveats: Patients with a partial response at 0.1-3.0 mg/kg had among the lowest clonal expansion. Blood T cells, both CD4+ and CD8+, expanded clonally by week 6 at 0.1 to 3.0 mg/kg.

The table came from immunoSEQ multiplex PCR; TCRdb's copy has only in-frame clones and leaves some out. The repertoire holds tens of thousands of clones, with roughly 84% as singletons. With respect to this clone: Its antigen is still unknown.

This specimen was CD4+ or CD8+ T cells sorted from blood, taken in a trial of the OX40 agonist ivuxolimab. The origin of this receptor is an adult with an advanced solid tumor such as melanoma, head and neck, liver or kidney cancer. The rearrangement uses TRBV7-2 and TRBJ2-7; 8 positions agree with TRBD1. The CDR3 nucleotides read TGTGCCAGCAGGGACAGGGACTACGAGCAGTACTTC. Translated: CASRDRDYEQYF.